The rows below give T cell receptor beta chains drawn from one sample of a study of T cells in Graves' hyperthyroidism and ophthalmopathy. TCRdb re-derived calls from the multiplex PCR reads in MiXCR, one entry per CDR3 protein. The repertoire holds hundreds of thousands of distinct CDR3 sequences, with about a sixth as singletons. Specimen: blood. These TCRs come from a middle-aged woman with Graves' ophthalmopathy. The conserved cysteine and the conserved F or W are not part of the CDR3 here. Fields, in order: J gene, V gene, D gene, CDR3 protein. The D gene is left open where the match is weak.

j_call: TRBJ2-1
v_call: TRBV3-1
d_call: .
cdr3_aa: ASSRTGRNEQF

j_call: TRBJ2-3
v_call: TRBV6-1
d_call: TRBD2
cdr3_aa: ASSLEGGGAADTQY

j_call: TRBJ2-2
v_call: TRBV7-8
d_call: TRBD2
cdr3_aa: ASRGGRTGELF

j_call: TRBJ1-1
v_call: TRBV7-9
d_call: .
cdr3_aa: ASRRTGSVNTEAF

j_call: TRBJ2-7
v_call: TRBV27
d_call: TRBD2
cdr3_aa: ASMERGGVYEQY

j_call: TRBJ2-2
v_call: TRBV19
d_call: .
cdr3_aa: ASSNPGDTGELF

j_call: TRBJ2-2
v_call: TRBV14
d_call: .
cdr3_aa: ASSQKTASRGTGELF

j_call: TRBJ1-1
v_call: TRBV18
d_call: .
cdr3_aa: ASSPLEQVKNTEAF

j_call: TRBJ1-5
v_call: TRBV6-1
d_call: .
cdr3_aa: ASRSTGGNQPQH

j_call: TRBJ1-2
v_call: TRBV3-1
d_call: .
cdr3_aa: ASSRPGQPRYGYT

j_call: TRBJ2-1
v_call: TRBV18
d_call: TRBD1
cdr3_aa: ASSQRQGRRGYNEQF

j_call: TRBJ2-5
v_call: TRBV11-2
d_call: .
cdr3_aa: ASSPLGGVETQY

j_call: TRBJ2-7
v_call: TRBV12-3/TRBV12-4
d_call: .
cdr3_aa: ASSLAAGIDEQY

j_call: TRBJ1-5
v_call: TRBV20-1
d_call: .
cdr3_aa: SASEQGNQPQH

j_call: TRBJ1-1
v_call: TRBV12-3/TRBV12-4
d_call: .
cdr3_aa: ASILSPAPEAF

j_call: TRBJ2-1
v_call: TRBV28
d_call: TRBD1
cdr3_aa: ASSRTGKGNEQF

j_call: TRBJ2-7
v_call: TRBV4-1
d_call: .
cdr3_aa: ASSQPSGGVRYEQY

j_call: TRBJ2-3
v_call: TRBV29-1
d_call: .
cdr3_aa: SVEEGSTDTQY